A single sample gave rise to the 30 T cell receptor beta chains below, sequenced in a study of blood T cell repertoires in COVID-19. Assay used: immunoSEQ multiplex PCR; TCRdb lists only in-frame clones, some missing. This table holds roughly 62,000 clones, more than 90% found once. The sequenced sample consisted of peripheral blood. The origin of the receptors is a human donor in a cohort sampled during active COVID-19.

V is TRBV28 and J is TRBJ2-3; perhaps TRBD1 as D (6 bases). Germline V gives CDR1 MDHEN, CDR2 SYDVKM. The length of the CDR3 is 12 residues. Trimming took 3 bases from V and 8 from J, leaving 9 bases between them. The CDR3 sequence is CASSLTGVTQYF. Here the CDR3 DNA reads TGTGCCAGCAGTTTGACAGGAGTTACGCAGTATTTT.

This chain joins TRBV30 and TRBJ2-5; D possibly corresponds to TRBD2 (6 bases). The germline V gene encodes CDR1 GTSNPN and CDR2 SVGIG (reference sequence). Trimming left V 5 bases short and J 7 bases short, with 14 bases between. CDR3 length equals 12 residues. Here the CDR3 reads CAWQASVGTQYF. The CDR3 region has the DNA TGTGCCTGGCAGGCTAGCGTAGGGACCCAGTACTTC.

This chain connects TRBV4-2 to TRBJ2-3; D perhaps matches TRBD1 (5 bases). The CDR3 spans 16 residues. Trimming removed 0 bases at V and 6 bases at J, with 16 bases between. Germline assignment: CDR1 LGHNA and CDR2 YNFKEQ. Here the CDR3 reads CASSQDRAGARDTQYF. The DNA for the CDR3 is TGTGCCAGCAGCCAAGACAGGGCTGGGGCGCGGGATACGCAGTATTTT.

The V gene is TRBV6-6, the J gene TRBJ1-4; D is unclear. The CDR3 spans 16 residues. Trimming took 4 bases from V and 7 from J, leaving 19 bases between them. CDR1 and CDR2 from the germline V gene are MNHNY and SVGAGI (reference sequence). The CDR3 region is CASSSPGSTSGEKLFF. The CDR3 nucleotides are TGTGCCAGCAGTTCCCCGGGATCGACTTCGGGTGAAAAACTGTTTTTT.

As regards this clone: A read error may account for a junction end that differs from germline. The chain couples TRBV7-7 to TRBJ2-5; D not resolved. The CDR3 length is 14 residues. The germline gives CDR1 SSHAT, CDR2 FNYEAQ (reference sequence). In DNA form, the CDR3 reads TGTGCTAGCAGCTTAGCTGGAGTGCAAGAGACCCAGTACTTC. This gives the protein CASSLAGVQETQYF.

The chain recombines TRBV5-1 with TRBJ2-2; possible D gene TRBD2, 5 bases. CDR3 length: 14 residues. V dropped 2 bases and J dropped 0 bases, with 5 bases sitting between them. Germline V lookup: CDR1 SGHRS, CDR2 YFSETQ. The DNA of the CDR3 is TGCGCCAGCAGCTTACTAGCGAACACCGGGGAGCTGTTTTTT. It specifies CASSLLANTGELFF.

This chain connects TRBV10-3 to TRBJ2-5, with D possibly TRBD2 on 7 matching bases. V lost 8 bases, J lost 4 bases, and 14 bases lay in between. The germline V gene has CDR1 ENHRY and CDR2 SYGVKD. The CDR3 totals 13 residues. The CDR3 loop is CAISGGKGETQYF. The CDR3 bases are TGTGCCATCTCGGGGGGCAAGGGAGAGACCCAGTACTTC.

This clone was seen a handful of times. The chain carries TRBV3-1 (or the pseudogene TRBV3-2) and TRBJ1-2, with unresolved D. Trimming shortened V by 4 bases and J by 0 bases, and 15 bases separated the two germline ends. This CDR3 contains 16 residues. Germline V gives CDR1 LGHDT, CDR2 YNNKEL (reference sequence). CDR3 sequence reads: CASSPPTRTANYGYTF. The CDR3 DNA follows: TGTGCCAGCAGCCCACCGACCAGGACTGCTAACTATGGCTACACCTTC.

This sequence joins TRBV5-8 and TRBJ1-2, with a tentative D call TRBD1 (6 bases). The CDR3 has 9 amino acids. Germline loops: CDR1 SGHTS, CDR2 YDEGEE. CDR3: CGGPNGYTF. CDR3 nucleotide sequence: TGTGGGGGGCCCAATGGCTACACCTTC.

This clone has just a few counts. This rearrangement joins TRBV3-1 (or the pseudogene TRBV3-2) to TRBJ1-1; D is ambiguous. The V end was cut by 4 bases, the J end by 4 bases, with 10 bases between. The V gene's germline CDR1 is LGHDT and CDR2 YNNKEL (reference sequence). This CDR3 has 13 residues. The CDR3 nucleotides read TGTGCCAGCAGCCTTTCAGGAGGCACTGAAGCTTTCTTT. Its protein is CASSLSGGTEAFF.

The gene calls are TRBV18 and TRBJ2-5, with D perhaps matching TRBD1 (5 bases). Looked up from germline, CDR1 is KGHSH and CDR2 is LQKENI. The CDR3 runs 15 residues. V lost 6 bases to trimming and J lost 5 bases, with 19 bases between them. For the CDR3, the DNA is TGTGCCAGCTCCGGGCCACCAAGGGGATCGGAGACCCAGTACTTC. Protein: CASSGPPRGSETQYF.

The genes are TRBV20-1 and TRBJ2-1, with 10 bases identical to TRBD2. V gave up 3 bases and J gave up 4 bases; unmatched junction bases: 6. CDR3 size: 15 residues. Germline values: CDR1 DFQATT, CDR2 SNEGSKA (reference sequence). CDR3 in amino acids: CSASIAGGVYNEQFF. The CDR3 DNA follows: TGCAGTGCTAGTATAGCGGGAGGAGTGTACAATGAGCAGTTCTTC.

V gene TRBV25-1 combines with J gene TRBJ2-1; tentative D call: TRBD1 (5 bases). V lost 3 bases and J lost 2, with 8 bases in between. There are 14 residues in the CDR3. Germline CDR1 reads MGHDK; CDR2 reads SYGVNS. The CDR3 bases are TGTGCCAGCAGTGACGAAGGGGCCTACAATGAGCAGTTCTTC. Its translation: CASSDEGAYNEQFF. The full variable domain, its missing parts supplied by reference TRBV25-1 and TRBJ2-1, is EADIYQTPRYLVIGTGKKITLECSQTMGHDKMYWYQQDPGMELHLIHYSYGVNSTEKGDLSSESTVSRIRTEHFPLTLESARPSHTSQYLCASSDEGAYNEQFFGPGTRLTVL.

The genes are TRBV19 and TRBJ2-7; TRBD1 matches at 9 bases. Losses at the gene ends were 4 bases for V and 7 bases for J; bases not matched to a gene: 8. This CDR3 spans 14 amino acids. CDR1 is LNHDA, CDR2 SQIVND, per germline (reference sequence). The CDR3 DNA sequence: TGTGCCAGTAGTACAACAGGGGGCGCGTATGAGCAGTACTTC. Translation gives CASSTTGGAYEQYF.

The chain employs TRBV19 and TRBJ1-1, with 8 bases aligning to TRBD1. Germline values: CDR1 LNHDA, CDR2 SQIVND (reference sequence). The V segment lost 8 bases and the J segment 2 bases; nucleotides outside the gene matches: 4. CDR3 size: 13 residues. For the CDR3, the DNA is TGTGCCAGTGGACAGGGCCCAAACACTGAAGCTTTCTTT. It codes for CASGQGPNTEAFF. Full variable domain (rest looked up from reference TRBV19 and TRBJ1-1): DGGITQSPKYLFRKEGQNVTLSCEQNLNHDAMYWYRQDPGQGLRLIYYSQIVNDFQKGDIAEGYSVSREKKESFPLTVTSAQKNPTAFYLCASGQGPNTEAFFGQGTRLTVV.

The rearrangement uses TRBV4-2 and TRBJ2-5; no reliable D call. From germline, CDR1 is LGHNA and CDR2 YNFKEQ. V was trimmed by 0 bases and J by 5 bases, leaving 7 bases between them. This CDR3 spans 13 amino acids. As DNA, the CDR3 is TGTGCCAGCAGCCAAGAATCCGTGGAGACCCAGTACTTC. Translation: CASSQESVETQYF.

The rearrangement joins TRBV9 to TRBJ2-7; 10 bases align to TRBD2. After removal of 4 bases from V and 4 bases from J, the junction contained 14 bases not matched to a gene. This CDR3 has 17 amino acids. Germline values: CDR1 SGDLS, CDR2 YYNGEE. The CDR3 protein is CASSRGPTSGIIYEQYF. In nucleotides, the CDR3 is TGTGCCAGCAGCAGGGGGCCCACTAGCGGGATCATATACGAGCAGTACTTC. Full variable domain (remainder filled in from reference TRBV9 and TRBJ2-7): DSGVTQTPKHLITATGQRVTLRCSPRSGDLSVYWYQQSLDQGLQFLIQYYNGEERAKGNILERFSAQQFPDLHSELNLSSLELGDSALYFCASSRGPTSGIIYEQYFGPGTRLTVT.

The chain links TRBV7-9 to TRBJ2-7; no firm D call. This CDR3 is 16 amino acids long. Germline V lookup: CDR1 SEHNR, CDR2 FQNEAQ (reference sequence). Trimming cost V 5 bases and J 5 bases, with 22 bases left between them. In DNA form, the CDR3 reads TGTGCCAGCAGCCCCCCTGGAGAAGAAGCCCGACACGAGCAGTACTTC. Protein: CASSPPGEEARHEQYF.

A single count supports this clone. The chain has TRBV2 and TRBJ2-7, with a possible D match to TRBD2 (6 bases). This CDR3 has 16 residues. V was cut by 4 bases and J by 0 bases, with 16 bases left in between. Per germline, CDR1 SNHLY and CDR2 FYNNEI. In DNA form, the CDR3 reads TGTGCCAGCAGTGTTTTAGTGAGCGGGCCCTCCTACGAGCAGTACTTC. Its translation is CASSVLVSGPSYEQYF.

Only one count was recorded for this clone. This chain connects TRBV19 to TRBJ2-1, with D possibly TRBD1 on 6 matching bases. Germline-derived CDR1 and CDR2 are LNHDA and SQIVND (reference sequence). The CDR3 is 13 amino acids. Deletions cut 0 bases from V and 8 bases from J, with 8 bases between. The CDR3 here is CASSIERGYEQFF. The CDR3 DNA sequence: TGTGCCAGTAGTATAGAAAGGGGGTATGAGCAGTTCTTC.

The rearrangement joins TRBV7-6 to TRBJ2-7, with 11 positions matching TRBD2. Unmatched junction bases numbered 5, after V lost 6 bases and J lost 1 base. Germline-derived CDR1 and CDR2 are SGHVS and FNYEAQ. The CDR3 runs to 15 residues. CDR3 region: CASRRTSGLSYEQYF. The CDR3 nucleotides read TGTGCCAGCAGACGGACTAGCGGGCTTTCCTACGAGCAGTACTTC.

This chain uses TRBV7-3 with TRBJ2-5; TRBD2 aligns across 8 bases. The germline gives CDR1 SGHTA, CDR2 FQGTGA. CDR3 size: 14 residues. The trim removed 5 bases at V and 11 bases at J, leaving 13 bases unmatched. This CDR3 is CASSLGGTRGPQYF. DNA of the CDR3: TGTGCCAGCAGCCTGGGGGGGACTAGAGGTCCTCAGTACTTC. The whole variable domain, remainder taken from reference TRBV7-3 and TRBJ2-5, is GAGVSQTPSNKVTEKGKYVELRCDPISGHTALYWYRQSLGQGPEFLIYFQGTGAADDSGLPNDRFFAVRPEGSVSTLKIQRTERGDSAVYLCASSLGGTRGPQYFGPGTRLLVL.

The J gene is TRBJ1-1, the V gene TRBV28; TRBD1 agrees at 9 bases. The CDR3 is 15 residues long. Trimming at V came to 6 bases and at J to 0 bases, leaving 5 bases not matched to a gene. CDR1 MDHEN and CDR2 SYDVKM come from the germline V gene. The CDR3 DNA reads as TGTGCCAGCAGGGGGACAGGGAGGGTGAACACTGAAGCTTTCTTT. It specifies CASRGTGRVNTEAFF. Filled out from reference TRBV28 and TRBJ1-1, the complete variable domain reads DVKVTQSSRYLVKRTGEKVFLECVQDMDHENMFWYRQDPGLGLRLIYFSYDVKMKEKGDIPEGYSVSREKKERFSLILESASTNQTSMYLCASRGTGRVNTEAFFGQGTRLTVV.

The CDR3 DNA reads as TGTGCCAGCAGCTTGGAGAGTGGGCAGCCCCAGCATTTT. It specifies CASSLESGQPQHF. The V call is TRBV7-2, the J call TRBJ1-5; D not resolved. V dropped 3 bases and J dropped 7 bases, with 10 bases sitting between them. From germline, CDR1 is SGHTA and CDR2 FQGNSA. The CDR3 has 13 amino acids.

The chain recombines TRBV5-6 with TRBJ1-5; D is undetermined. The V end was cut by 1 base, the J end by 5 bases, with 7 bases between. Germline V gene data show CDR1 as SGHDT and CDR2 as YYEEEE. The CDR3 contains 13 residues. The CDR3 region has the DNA TGTGCCAGCAGCTTGTCCCCCGATCAGCCCCAGCATTTT. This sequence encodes CASSLSPDQPQHF.

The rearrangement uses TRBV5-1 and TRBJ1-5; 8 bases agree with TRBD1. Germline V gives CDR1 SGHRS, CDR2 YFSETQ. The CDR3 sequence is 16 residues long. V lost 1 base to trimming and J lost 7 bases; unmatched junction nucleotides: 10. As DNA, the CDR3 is TGCGCCAGCAGCTTGAGTGCAGGGGGCGAAGGGCAGCCCCAGCATTTT. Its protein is CASSLSAGGEGQPQHF.

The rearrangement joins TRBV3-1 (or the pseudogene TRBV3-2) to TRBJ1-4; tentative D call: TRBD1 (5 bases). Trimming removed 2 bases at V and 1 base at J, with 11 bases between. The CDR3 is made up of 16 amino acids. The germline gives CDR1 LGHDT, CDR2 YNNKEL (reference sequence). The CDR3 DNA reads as TGTGCCAGCAGCCAATCCGGGGGGGGAACTAATGAAAAACTGTTTTTT. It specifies CASSQSGGGTNEKLFF.

CDR3 sequence (DNA): TGTGCCAGAAGCTTCCCCAGCGGGAGCCCTAAAGTCCACGAGCAGTACTTC. Protein product: CARSFPSGSPKVHEQYF. The chain joins TRBV5-3 to TRBJ2-7; 8 positions agree with TRBD2. TRBV5-3 is given ORF status, its function remaining uncertain. The junction had 15 bases not matched to a gene; V was cut back by 2 bases and J by 5 bases. The CDR3 covers 17 residues.

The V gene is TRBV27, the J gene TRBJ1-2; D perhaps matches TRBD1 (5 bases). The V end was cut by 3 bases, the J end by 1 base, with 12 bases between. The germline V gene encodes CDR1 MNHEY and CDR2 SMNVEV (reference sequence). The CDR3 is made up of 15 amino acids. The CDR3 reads CASSFRAGVNYGYTF. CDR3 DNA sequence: TGTGCCAGCAGTTTCAGGGCAGGAGTTAACTATGGCTACACCTTC.

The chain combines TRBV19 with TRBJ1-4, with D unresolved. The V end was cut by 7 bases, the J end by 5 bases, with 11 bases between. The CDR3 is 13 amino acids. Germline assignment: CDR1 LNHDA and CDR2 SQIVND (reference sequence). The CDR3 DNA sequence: TGTGCCAGTAATTTAGACGGGAATGAAAAACTGTTTTTT. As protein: CASNLDGNEKLFF.